The 11 T cell receptor beta chains below come from one sample, sequenced in a study of beta chain features in type 1 diabetes (dated by TCRdb to the late 2010s). Libraries were prepared through the immunoSEQ multiplex PCR assay. The entire amount of isolated RNA was reverse transcribed using the High Capacity cDNA Reverse Transcription Kit, so the sequenced TCRB transcripts were expressed ones. This is the immuneACCESS table as TCRdb keeps it, with only in-frame sequences that have V and J called. A part of the clones is gone; compared with another copy, unresolved V genes explain less than half, and the rest is unexplained. The table for this sample lists under 300,000 clones; 27% of them were counted only once. Together, the top ten hold about 3.9% of the sample. Input material: central memory CD4+ T cells from blood. Every receptor here comes from a man aged 25-45 years in good health.

On this clone: Other DNA sequences in the sample encode the same CDR3. The chain couples TRBV20-1 to TRBJ1-2; D remains unclear. Per the germline V gene, CDR1 is DFQATT and CDR2 is SNEGSKA (reference sequence). V was pared by 0 bases and J by 8 bases, with 7 bases between. There are 11 residues in the CDR3. Written as DNA, the CDR3 is TGCAGTGCTAGAGATTACCCGGGCTACACCTTC. It encodes CSARDYPGYTF.

The chain employs TRBV5-4 and TRBJ2-1; TRBD2 matches 11 bases. Per germline, CDR1 SGHNT and CDR2 YYREEE (reference sequence). The CDR3 sequence is 17 residues long. V was pared by 4 bases and J by 1 base, with 7 bases of the junction left unmatched. CDR3 DNA sequence: TGTGCCAGCAGCCGCCTGACTAGCGGGGCTTCCTACAATGAGCAGTTCTTC. Protein: CASSRLTSGASYNEQFF.

A word on this clone: Just one base apart from a much larger clone, this may be a read error. This chain joins TRBV13 and TRBJ2-5; TRBD2 agrees at 11 bases. CDR1 and CDR2 (germline): PRHDT, FYEKMQ (reference sequence). The CDR3 is made up of 16 amino acids. CDR3 DNA sequence: TGTGCCAGCAGCCCCCCTGGGACTAGCGGCCAAGAGGCCCAGTACTTC. Translation gives CASSPPGTSGQEAQYF. Variable domain in full (rest from reference TRBV13 and TRBJ2-5): AAGVIQSPRHLIKEKRETATLKCYPIPRHDTVYWYQQGPGQDPQFLISFYEKMQSDKGSIPDRFSAQQFSDYHSELNMSSLELGDSALYFCASSPPGTSGQEAQYFGPGTRLLVL.

This clone has only a few counts. V is TRBV2 and J is TRBJ2-3; the D gene is possibly TRBD2 (5 bases). V lost 1 base and J 7 bases, leaving 15 bases between the germline ends. This CDR3 contains 15 residues. Looked up from germline, CDR1 is SNHLY and CDR2 is FYNNEI. The CDR3 loop reads CASSEGRTGKNTQYF. CDR3 DNA sequence: TGTGCCAGCAGTGAAGGAAGAACGGGGAAAAATACGCAGTATTTT.

The chain uses TRBV19 and TRBJ2-2; D not resolved. CDR3 length equals 18 residues. Germline loops: CDR1 LNHDA, CDR2 SQIVND (reference sequence). V gave up 6 bases and J gave up 0 bases, with 20 bases separating them. CDR3 bases: TGTGCCAGTAGCCCTATAAGCAGACTTACCGCGAACACCGGGGAGCTGTTTTTT. It is translated as CASSPISRLTANTGELFF.

The chain recombines TRBV30 with TRBJ2-3; 9 bases match TRBD2. The J segment lost 6 bases and the V segment lost 3 bases, leaving 13 bases of the junction unmatched. CDR3 length: 16 amino acids. In germline, CDR1 is GTSNPN, CDR2 SVGIG (reference sequence). The CDR3 loop is CAWREGLAILVDTQYF. CDR3 DNA sequence: TGTGCCTGGAGGGAAGGACTAGCGATACTTGTGGATACGCAGTATTTT.

There are a few counts of this clone. The chain has TRBV30 and TRBJ2-1; 8 nucleotides agree with TRBD1. Germline V gene data show CDR1 as GTSNPN and CDR2 as SVGIG (reference sequence). This CDR3 region has 15 residues. J was trimmed by 5 bases and V by 4 bases; bases with no gene match: 10. Here the CDR3 DNA reads TGTGCCTGGACCTTACCGGACAGGGACCACAATGAGCAGTTCTTC. This encodes CAWTLPDRDHNEQFF.

This clone was recorded many times. V gene TRBV15 combines with J gene TRBJ2-7; D not resolved. V dropped 1 base and J dropped 5 bases, with 3 bases sitting between them. Germline V lookup: CDR1 LNHNV, CDR2 YYDKDF (reference sequence). The CDR3 has 11 residues. CDR3 nucleotides: TGTGCCACCAGCAGAGGCCACGAGCAGTACTTC. Protein sequence: CATSRGHEQYF.

There are a few counts of this clone. The gene calls are TRBV9 and TRBJ2-2, with a tentative D call TRBD1 (6 bases). Germline values: CDR1 SGDLS, CDR2 YYNGEE. The CDR3 spans 14 residues. Trimming left V 3 bases short and J 0 bases short, with 6 bases between. The CDR3 loop reads CASSGQANTGELFF. CDR3 DNA sequence: TGTGCCAGCAGCGGACAGGCGAACACCGGGGAGCTGTTTTTT.

This clone has more than one count but fewer than ten. This rearrangement joins TRBV5-1 to TRBJ2-1, with TRBD2 as a possible D gene (5 bases). The CDR3 consists of 16 residues. The V and J ends lost 0 bases and 4 bases respectively, with 14 bases between them. The germline gives CDR1 SGHRS, CDR2 YFSETQ. CDR3 amino acids: CASSLAGSPLYNEQFF. CDR3 sequence (DNA): TGCGCCAGCAGCTTGGCGGGGAGCCCTTTATACAATGAGCAGTTCTTC.

This clone was counted between two and nine times. The chain recombines TRBV6-4 with TRBJ2-5; D may match TRBD1 or TRBD2 (6 bases each). Germline assignment: CDR1 MRHNA and CDR2 SNTAGT. The CDR3 sequence is 15 residues long. V gave up 4 bases and J gave up 5 bases, with 17 bases separating them. The chain's CDR3 is CASSVNRGPGETQYF. CDR3 nucleotides: TGTGCCAGCAGTGTGAACCGGGGGCCCGGGGAGACCCAGTACTTC.